The 18 T cell receptor beta chains reported below all come from one sample, sequenced in a study of shared clonotypes between healthy human individuals. Naive-designated CD8 cells lacked CD45RO, were positively enriched for CCR7, and omitted terminally differentiated effector memory CD45RA+ cells. Sequenced by immunoSEQ multiplex PCR; TCRdb stores in-frame clones only, minus some. Here the sample spans about 2 million clones, about 95% being singletons. Sequenced input: naive CD8+ T cells sorted from blood. The receptors shown here come from a young man in good health.

The rearrangement links TRBV7-6 to TRBJ2-7, with 11 nucleotides matching TRBD2. With 4 bases clipped from V and 0 bases from J, the junction kept 2 bases outside the gene matches. CDR1 and CDR2 (germline): SGHVS, FNYEAQ. The length of the CDR3 is 15 residues. The CDR3 DNA sequence: TGTGCCAGCAGCTCTGGACTAGCGGGCTCCTACGAGCAGTACTTC. As protein: CASSSGLAGSYEQYF.

The chain combines TRBV9 with TRBJ1-1; TRBD1 aligns across 9 bases. The length of the CDR3 is 18 residues. Germline CDR1 and CDR2: SGDLS and YYNGEE. V trimming: 4 bases; J trimming: 1 base; junction bases outside the gene matches: 14. The DNA for the CDR3 is TGTGCCAGCAGCTCCCGTCCGGGACAGGGAACCTCGAACACTGAAGCTTTCTTT. This gives the protein CASSSRPGQGTSNTEAFF.

This sequence joins TRBV7-9 and TRBJ1-4; 12 nucleotides line up with TRBD1. Losses at the gene ends were 3 bases for V and 7 bases for J; bases not matched to a gene: 3. Germline CDR1 and CDR2: SEHNR and FQNEAQ (reference sequence). This CDR3 comprises 15 residues. CDR3 protein: CASSFPGQGAEKLFF. CDR3 DNA: TGTGCCAGCAGCTTTCCGGGACAGGGGGCTGAAAAACTGTTTTTT.

The CDR3 reads CASSQKKGGHSYEQYF. The CDR3 region has the DNA TGCGCCAGCAGCCAAAAGAAAGGCGGGCACTCCTACGAGCAGTACTTC. The chain employs TRBV4-1 and TRBJ2-7, with D possibly matching TRBD2 (5 bases). CDR3 length: 16 residues. V lost 2 bases and J 0 bases, leaving 14 bases between the germline ends. Germline CDR1 reads MGHRA; CDR2 reads YSYEKL.

CDR3 sequence: CASSPGQTPYEQYF. In DNA form, the CDR3 reads TGTGCCAGCAGTCCAGGACAGACTCCCTACGAGCAGTACTTC. The chain combines TRBV27 with TRBJ2-7; possibly TRBD1 for D (6 bases). CDR1 is MNHEY, CDR2 SMNVEV, per germline (reference sequence). Trimming removed 5 bases at V and 2 bases at J, with 13 bases between. The CDR3 has 14 residues.

V usage is TRBV11-2 and J usage is TRBJ2-1; D call uncertain. Germline V gene sequence: CDR1 SGHAT, CDR2 FQNNGV. The CDR3 is 18 amino acids. V lost 2 bases and J 5 bases, leaving 22 bases between the germline ends. In DNA form, the CDR3 reads TGTGCCAGCAGCTTACACCCCGGCACCGGTGATGGAAACAATGAGCAGTTCTTC. Protein product: CASSLHPGTGDGNNEQFF.

The CDR3 is CASSDSFPVTNYGYTF. The CDR3 nucleotides are TGTGCCAGCAGTGACTCGTTCCCAGTGACTAACTATGGCTACACCTTC. This chain connects TRBV6-4 to TRBJ1-2; D gene uncertain. Trimming removed 0 bases from V and 0 bases from J, with 11 bases in between. This CDR3 spans 16 amino acids. Per the germline V gene, CDR1 is MRHNA and CDR2 is SNTAGT.

This clone was picked up a small number of times. The CDR3 nucleotides read TGTGCCAGCAGCACTTACGGAAATCAGCCCCAGCATTTT. Its protein product is CASSTYGNQPQHF. The J gene is TRBJ1-5, the V gene TRBV7-9; D remains ambiguous. From germline, CDR1 is SEHNR and CDR2 FQNEAQ (reference sequence). Trimming removed 5 bases from V and 4 bases from J, with 9 bases in between. The CDR3 is 13 amino acids.

The rearrangement uses TRBV4-1 and TRBJ1-1; no clear D gene. The CDR3 length is 15 residues. The V end was cut by 2 bases, the J end by 0 bases, with 10 bases between. Germline CDR1 MGHRA, CDR2 YSYEKL. As DNA, the CDR3 is TGCGCCAGCAGCCAAACGGACGGTTTGAACACTGAAGCTTTCTTT. This gives the protein CASSQTDGLNTEAFF.

The chain uses TRBV7-6 and TRBJ2-1; D possibly corresponds to TRBD2 (7 bases). This CDR3 is 15 amino acids long. The germline V and J ends were trimmed by 0 bases and 8 bases, with 14 bases remaining between them. In germline, CDR1 is SGHVS, CDR2 FNYEAQ. The CDR3 spells CASSLAGGPVYEQFF. The CDR3 DNA is TGTGCCAGCAGCTTAGCGGGGGGGCCGGTCTATGAGCAGTTCTTC. Full variable domain (remainder filled in from reference TRBV7-6 and TRBJ2-1): GAGVSQSPRYKVTKRGQDVALRCDPISGHVSLYWYRQALGQGPEFLTYFNYEAQQDKSGLPNDRFSAERPEGSISTLTIQRTEQRDSAMYRCASSLAGGPVYEQFFGPGTRLTVL.

In nucleotides, the CDR3 is TGTGCCTGGAGCGGGATGACCGGGGAGCTGTTTTTT. Its translation: CAWSGMTGELFF. V and J are TRBV30 and TRBJ2-2, with D perhaps matching TRBD2 (5 bases). The CDR3 spans 12 residues. V was cut by 3 bases and J by 5 bases, with 7 bases left in between. Germline CDR1 and CDR2: GTSNPN and SVGIG (reference sequence).

This chain joins TRBV6-1 and TRBJ2-5, with D possibly TRBD2 on 5 matching bases. Trimming stripped 10 bases from V and 1 base from J, with 13 bases between. The CDR3 loop spans 13 amino acids. Germline CDR1 is MNHNS and CDR2 is SASEGT. CDR3 nucleotide sequence: TGTGCCATTACCTCCCGGGGCCAAGAGACCCAGTACTTC. Amino acids: CAITSRGQETQYF.

The CDR3 region is CASSLGGTGDYEQYF. DNA for the CDR3: TGTGCCAGCAGCTTGGGGGGGACAGGGGACTACGAGCAGTACTTC. This sequence joins TRBV5-6 and TRBJ2-7; TRBD1 matches at 10 bases. The CDR3 loop spans 15 amino acids. The germline V gene has CDR1 SGHDT and CDR2 YYEEEE. V was clipped by 0 bases and J by 3 bases; unmatched bases: 3. The full variable domain, rest sourced from reference TRBV5-6 and TRBJ2-7, is DAGVTQSPTHLIKTRGQQVTLRCSPKSGHDTVSWYQQALGQGPQFIFQYYEEEERQRGNFPDRFSGHQFPNYSSELNVNALLLGDSALYLCASSLGGTGDYEQYFGPGTRLTVT.

The chain joins TRBV2 to TRBJ1-1, with D unclear. CDR1 is SNHLY and CDR2 is FYNNEI in the germline V gene. This CDR3 is 14 amino acids long. Trimming pared 3 bases from V and 0 bases from J, leaving 8 bases between. The DNA of the CDR3 is TGTGCCAGCAGTGACGCGGACCTGAACACTGAAGCTTTCTTT. Its translation is CASSDADLNTEAFF. Based on the CDR3 plus reference TRBV2 and TRBJ1-1, the full variable domain is EPEVTQTPSHQVTQMGQEVILRCVPISNHLYFYWYRQILGQKVEFLVSFYNNEISEKSEIFDDQFSVERPDGSNFTLKIRSTKLEDSAMYFCASSDADLNTEAFFGQGTRLTVV.

DNA for the CDR3: TGTGCCAGCAGTTACGGAGGGCTCAATTCACCCCTCCACTTT. It yields the protein CASSYGGLNSPLHF. This chain connects TRBV6-5 to TRBJ1-6; unclear D gene. Germline V CDR1 and CDR2: MNHEY, SVGAGI. V lost 2 bases, J lost 7 bases, and 9 bases lay in between. The length of the CDR3 is 14 residues.

This chain links TRBV7-8 with TRBJ2-7; D is ambiguous. Looked up from germline, CDR1 is SGHVS and CDR2 is FQNEAQ. V lost 5 bases, J lost 4 bases, and 18 bases lay in between. The CDR3 is 15 residues long. As DNA, the CDR3 is TGTGCCAGCAGCCCCCCAAATGCTCCCCTTTACGAGCAGTACTTC. Translated, it gives CASSPPNAPLYEQYF.

Here the CDR3 DNA reads TGTGCCAGCAGTGAATGGAGCGGGAGGACCACAGATACGCAGTATTTT. Translated: CASSEWSGRTTDTQYF. The V call is TRBV2, the J call TRBJ2-3, with 9 bases that match TRBD2. Germline V gives CDR1 SNHLY, CDR2 FYNNEI. CDR3 size: 16 residues. Trimming took 2 bases from V and 2 from J; bases not matched to a gene: 5.

On this clone itself: The sample holds other DNA sequences that translate to the same CDR3. CDR3 nucleotides: TGTGCCAGCAAAGAAGGAGGTCAAGAGACCCAGTACTTC. Its translation is CASKEGGQETQYF. The chain uses TRBV27 and TRBJ2-5; possibly TRBD2 for D (5 bases). Looked up from germline, CDR1 is MNHEY and CDR2 is SMNVEV (reference sequence). This CDR3 has 13 residues. Trimming left V 7 bases short and J 2 bases short, with 11 bases between.